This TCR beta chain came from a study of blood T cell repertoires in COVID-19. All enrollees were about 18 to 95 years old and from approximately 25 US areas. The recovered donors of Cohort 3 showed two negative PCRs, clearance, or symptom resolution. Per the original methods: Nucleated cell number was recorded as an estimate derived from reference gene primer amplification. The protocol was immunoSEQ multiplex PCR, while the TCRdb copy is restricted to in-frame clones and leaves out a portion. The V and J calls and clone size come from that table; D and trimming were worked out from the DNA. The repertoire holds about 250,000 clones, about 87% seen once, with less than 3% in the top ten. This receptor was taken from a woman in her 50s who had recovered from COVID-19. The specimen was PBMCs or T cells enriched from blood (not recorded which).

As DNA, the CDR3 is TGTGCCAGCAGCCCCAAGGAGGGCAACGGCTACACCTTC. Protein sequence: CASSPKEGNGYTF. The V call is TRBV6-6, the J call TRBJ1-2; D is uncertain. Deletions cut 6 bases from V and 8 bases from J, with 16 bases between. CDR3 length: 13 residues. From germline, CDR1 is MNHNY and CDR2 SVGAGI (reference sequence).